This T cell receptor beta chain was obtained from a study of fetal regulatory T cell absence and autoimmunity. The survey-level immunoSEQ assay was used. Method: immunoSEQ multiplex PCR; TCRdb's copy keeps in-frame clones and lacks some. The sample consists of about 50,000 clones, about 80% of them appearing once. Germline lookup yields CDR1 SGHRS and CDR2 YFSETQ. The CDR3 consists of 17 residues. V lost 4 bases and J lost 1; bases outside the gene matches: 10. The chain uses TRBV5-1 and TRBJ2-3, with 9 nucleotides matching TRBD1. The clonotype was recovered from a newborn boy with IPEX syndrome. The sample consisted of cord blood. The CDR3 reads CASSRPPRTGGTDTQYF. CDR3 DNA: TGCGCCAGCAGCCGACCCCCAAGGACAGGGGGCACAGATACGCAGTATTTT. Drawing the rest from reference TRBV5-1 and TRBJ2-3, the complete variable domain is KAGVTQTPRYLIKTRGQQVTLSCSPISGHRSVSWYQQTPGQGLQFLFEYFSETQRNKGNFPGRFSGRQFSNSRSEMNVSTLELGDSALYLCASSRPPRTGGTDTQYFGPGTRLTVL.